The 3 T cell receptor beta chains below all came from one sample that was sequenced in a study of radiotherapy plus CTLA-4 blockade in lung cancer. The method was immunoSEQ multiplex PCR; TCRdb's version includes in-frame clones alone and lacks a portion of them. The sample shows 20,000 to 25,000 clones, about three quarters of them seen only once. The sequenced sample was peripheral blood, obtained from a patient treated with radiotherapy plus ipilimumab. All receptors come from a human donor with non-small cell lung cancer who had stable disease on radiotherapy plus ipilimumab.

The V and J genes are TRBV6-1 and TRBJ1-2, with 8 positions matching TRBD1. CDR3 length equals 14 residues. V dropped 7 bases and J dropped 5; count of bases not matched to a gene: 9. Looked up from germline, CDR1 is MNHNS and CDR2 is SASEGT. CDR3 nucleotides: TGTGCCAGCACCCCGGACAGGGAAGGATATGGCTACACCTTC. This gives the protein CASTPDREGYGYTF.

In this sample, this clone turned up a few times. The chain is built from TRBV5-1 and TRBJ2-6, with 7 bases lining up with TRBD1. With V trimmed by 3 bases and J by 4 bases, 4 bases remained unmatched. Per the germline V gene, CDR1 is SGHRS and CDR2 is YFSETQ. The CDR3 covers 15 residues. CDR3 amino acids: CASSWDSSGANVLTF. CDR3 nucleotide sequence: TGCGCCAGCAGCTGGGACAGCTCGGGGGCCAACGTCCTGACTTTC.

The chain joins TRBV7-8 to TRBJ2-1; 7 bases agree with TRBD1. Trimming at V came to 5 bases and at J to 7 bases, leaving 5 bases not matched to a gene. CDR1 and CDR2 from the germline V gene are SGHVS and FQNEAQ. The length of the CDR3 is 13 residues. This CDR3 reads CASSPTGRNEQFF. CDR3 sequence (DNA): TGTGCCAGCAGCCCGACAGGGCGGAATGAGCAGTTCTTC. The full variable domain, rest sourced from reference TRBV7-8 and TRBJ2-1, is GAGVSQSPRYKVAKRGQDVALRCDPISGHVSLFWYQQALGQGPEFLTYFQNEAQLDKSGLPSDRFFAERPEGSVSTLKIQRTQQEDSAVYLCASSPTGRNEQFFGPGTRLTVL.